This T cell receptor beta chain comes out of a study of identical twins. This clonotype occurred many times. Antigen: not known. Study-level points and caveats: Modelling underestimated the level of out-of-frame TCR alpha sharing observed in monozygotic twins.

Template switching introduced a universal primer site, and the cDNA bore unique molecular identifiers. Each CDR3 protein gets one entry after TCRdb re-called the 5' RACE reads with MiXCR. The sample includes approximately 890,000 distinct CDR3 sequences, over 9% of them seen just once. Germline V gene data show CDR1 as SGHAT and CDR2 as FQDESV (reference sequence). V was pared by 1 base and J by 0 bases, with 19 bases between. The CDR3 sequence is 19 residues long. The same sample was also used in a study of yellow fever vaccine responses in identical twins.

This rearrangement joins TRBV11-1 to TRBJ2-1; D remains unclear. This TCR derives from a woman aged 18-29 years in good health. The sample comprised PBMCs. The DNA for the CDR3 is TGTGCCAGCAGCTTAGTTTGGCCACTACTGGCCAGCTCCTACAATGAGCAGTTCTTC. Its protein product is CASSLVWPLLASSYNEQFF.